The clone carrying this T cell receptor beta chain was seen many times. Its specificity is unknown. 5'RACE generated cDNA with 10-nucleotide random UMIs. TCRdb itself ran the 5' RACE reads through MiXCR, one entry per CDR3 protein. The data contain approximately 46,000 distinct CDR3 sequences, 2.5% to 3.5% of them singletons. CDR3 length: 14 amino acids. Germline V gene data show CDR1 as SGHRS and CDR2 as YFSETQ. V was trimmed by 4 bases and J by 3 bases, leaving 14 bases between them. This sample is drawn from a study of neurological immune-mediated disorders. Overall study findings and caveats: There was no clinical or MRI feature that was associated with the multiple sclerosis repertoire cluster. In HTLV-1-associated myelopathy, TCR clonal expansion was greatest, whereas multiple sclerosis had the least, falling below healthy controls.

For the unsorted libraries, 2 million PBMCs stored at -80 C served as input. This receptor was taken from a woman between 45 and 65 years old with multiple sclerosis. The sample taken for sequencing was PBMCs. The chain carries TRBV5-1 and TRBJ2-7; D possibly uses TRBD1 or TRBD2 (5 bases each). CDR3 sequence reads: CASSPTGRDYEQYF. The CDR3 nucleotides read TGCGCCAGCAGCCCTACGGGACGGGACTACGAGCAGTACTTC.